This passage covers 19 T cell receptor beta chains from one sample sequenced in a study of blood T cells in healthy people across ages. With a J-beta primer mix and a sample-barcoded 5' primer, a second PCR ran 7 to 11 cycles. TCRdb recomputed calls from the 5' RACE reads with MiXCR, one row per CDR3 protein. The sample contains around 1,100,000 distinct CDR3 sequences, 35% to 45% of which appear only once. Sequencing used blood. These receptors all come from a young man in good health.

On this clonotype itself: A much larger clone differs from this one at a single base, so this may be a read error. The rearrangement links TRBV7-9 to TRBJ2-4; D remains unclear. The DNA end is a closer match to TRBJ2-7, so the J assignment may be wrong. The CDR3 has 12 amino acids. Germline CDR1 and CDR2: SEHNR and FQNEAQ (reference sequence). The CDR3 region has the DNA TGTGCCAGCAGCTTAGTAATTCGCGAGCAGTACTTC. Its protein product is CASSLVIREQYF.

This clonotype was counted a few times. The J gene is TRBJ2-7, the V gene TRBV6-2 or TRBV6-3, with 9 bases aligning to TRBD2. This CDR3 is built from 15 residues. Germline V gene lookup returns CDR1 MNHEY and CDR2 SVGEGT. V trimming: 2 bases; J trimming: 5 bases; junction bases outside the gene matches: 7. The CDR3 region has the DNA TGTGCCAGCAGTTACGGGCAAGCTAGCGGGGACGAGCAGTACTTC. Amino acid sequence: CASSYGQASGDEQYF.

This clonotype was counted between two and nine times. This chain joins TRBV6-5 and TRBJ2-7; D is uncertain. V lost 7 bases and J 4 bases, leaving 14 bases between the germline ends. The CDR3 is made up of 13 amino acids. Germline V lookup: CDR1 MNHEY, CDR2 SVGAGI. CDR3 in DNA: TGTGCCAGCACGCCACCAGAGTCATACGAGCAGTACTTC. This encodes CASTPPESYEQYF.

This chain links TRBV19 with TRBJ2-2; D is perhaps TRBD1 (6 bases). From germline, CDR1 is LNHDA and CDR2 SQIVND (reference sequence). V was clipped by 11 bases and J by 2 bases, with 15 bases between them. This CDR3 is built from 14 residues. CDR3 in DNA: TGTGCCTGCCAAGGGACACCTAACACCGGGGAGCTGTTTTTT. The encoded protein is CACQGTPNTGELFF.

The CDR3 here is CASSLGNEDTQYF. The CDR3, as DNA: TGTGCCAGCAGCTTGGGGAACGAAGATACGCAGTATTTT. The chain has TRBV5-6 and TRBJ2-3; no clear D gene. In germline, CDR1 is SGHDT, CDR2 YYEEEE. The CDR3 has 13 residues. The V end was cut by 0 bases, the J end by 5 bases, with 7 bases between.

This clonotype appeared a single time. The CDR3, as DNA: TGTGCCAGCAGCCAAGATGGCGCCAGGGGGGATGAGCAGTTCTTC. It is translated as CASSQDGARGDEQFF. The chain carries TRBV3-1 and TRBJ2-1; a weak D match, TRBD1 (7 bases). This CDR3 spans 15 amino acids. Trimming removed 0 bases from V and 8 bases from J, with 14 bases in between. CDR1 and CDR2 (germline): LGHDT, YNNKEL (reference sequence).

This rearrangement joins TRBV29-1 to TRBJ2-7, with 7 bases matching TRBD2. With V trimmed by 1 base and J by 0 bases, 9 bases remained unmatched. From germline, CDR1 is SQVTM and CDR2 ANQGSEA. The CDR3 loop spans 16 amino acids. This chain's CDR3 is CSVEGLAAAGSYEQYF. Written as DNA, the CDR3 is TGCAGCGTTGAAGGCCTAGCGGCCGCTGGCTCCTACGAGCAGTACTTC.

This clonotype showed up just a few times. The chain employs TRBV20-1 and TRBJ1-2; D is unresolved. The length of the CDR3 is 11 residues. From germline, CDR1 is DFQATT and CDR2 SNEGSKA (reference sequence). Trimming took 2 bases from V and 7 from J, leaving 8 bases between them. The CDR3 DNA follows: TGCAGTGCTAGATTCGTGGGTGGCTACACCTTC. It encodes CSARFVGGYTF.

The chain carries TRBV5-6 and TRBJ2-7; 8 positions match TRBD2. V lost 1 base to trimming and J lost 4 bases; unmatched junction nucleotides: 10. Germline V lookup: CDR1 SGHDT, CDR2 YYEEEE. The CDR3 loop spans 16 amino acids. The CDR3 sequence is CASSLLTSDALYEQYF. The CDR3 DNA reads TGTGCCAGCAGCTTGTTGACTAGCGACGCTCTTTACGAGCAGTACTTC.

The sample holds a few counts of this clonotype. The V call is TRBV7-9, the J call TRBJ1-1, with D possibly TRBD1 on 6 matching bases. The CDR3 is 15 amino acids. The V gene lost 3 bases and the J gene lost 1 base, with 12 bases spanning the gap. CDR1 and CDR2 from the germline V gene are SEHNR and FQNEAQ (reference sequence). CDR3 coding DNA: TGTGCCAGCAGCTTGGGGCTACAGGGGAACACTGAAGCTTTCTTT. This encodes CASSLGLQGNTEAFF.

This clonotype was picked up a small number of times. J is TRBJ2-5 and V is TRBV3-1; 9 bases are shared with TRBD2. The CDR3 is 15 residues long. Losses at the gene ends were 1 base for V and 11 bases for J; bases not matched to a gene: 11. The germline CDR1 and CDR2 sequences are LGHDT and YNNKEL (reference sequence). CDR3: CASSQAGLADREQYF. The CDR3 DNA is TGTGCCAGCAGCCAAGCGGGACTAGCCGACCGAGAGCAGTACTTC.

This clonotype turned up a few times. This chain links TRBV28 with TRBJ1-2, with D possibly matching TRBD1 (5 bases). CDR3 length equals 16 residues. V dropped 3 bases and J dropped 5 bases, with 19 bases sitting between them. Per the germline V gene, CDR1 is MDHEN and CDR2 is SYDVKM. The CDR3 protein is CASSFRQALSGYGYTF. As DNA, the CDR3 is TGTGCCAGCAGTTTTCGTCAGGCACTCTCAGGGTATGGCTACACCTTC.

The J gene is TRBJ1-6, the V gene TRBV28; the D is unclear. Germline V gene sequence: CDR1 MDHEN, CDR2 SYDVKM. V was trimmed by 3 bases and J by 10 bases, leaving 13 bases between them. This CDR3 contains 14 residues. The CDR3 coding sequence is TGTGCCAGCAGTTTTGGGAACAAAATATCACCCCTCCACTTT. Translating it yields CASSFGNKISPLHF.

The chain recombines TRBV7-8 with TRBJ2-7, with D hard to call. The ends were cut back, 1 base at V and 2 bases at J, with 15 bases in the middle. CDR1 is SGHVS, CDR2 FQNEAQ, per germline. This CDR3 is built from 16 residues. DNA of the CDR3: TGTGCCAGCAGCTTAGTCTACCCAGCCTACCCCTACGAGCAGTACTTC. This sequence encodes CASSLVYPAYPYEQYF. The full variable domain, completed using reference TRBV7-8 and TRBJ2-7, is GAGVSQSPRYKVAKRGQDVALRCDPISGHVSLFWYQQALGQGPEFLTYFQNEAQLDKSGLPSDRFFAERPEGSVSTLKIQRTQQEDSAVYLCASSLVYPAYPYEQYFGPGTRLTVT.

V is TRBV12-3 or TRBV12-4 and J is TRBJ1-1; D not certain. The germline V and J ends were trimmed by 7 bases and 3 bases, with 9 bases remaining between them. CDR3 size: 12 residues. CDR3 in DNA: TGTGCCAGCAAAAGCAGTCACACTGAAGCTTTCTTT. This encodes CASKSSHTEAFF.

This chain joins TRBV12-3 or TRBV12-4 and TRBJ2-3; a possible D gene is TRBD1 (6 bases). The CDR3 totals 13 residues. Trimming removed 10 bases from V and 6 bases from J, with 17 bases in between. The CDR3 here is CANRPSTGDTQYF. DNA of the CDR3: TGTGCCAACAGACCCTCTACAGGGGATACGCAGTATTTT.

This sequence joins TRBV20-1 and TRBJ1-3; the D is unclear. Germline assignment: CDR1 DFQATT and CDR2 SNEGSKA (reference sequence). The CDR3 covers 13 residues. Trimming removed 4 bases at V and 4 bases at J, with 11 bases between. The CDR3 here is CSANEGQGNTIYF. CDR3 coding DNA: TGCAGTGCTAACGAAGGGCAGGGAAACACCATATATTTT.

The table lists this clonotype with a few counts. The V gene is TRBV2, the J gene TRBJ1-4; D call uncertain. This CDR3 region has 16 residues. Per germline, CDR1 SNHLY and CDR2 FYNNEI. With 6 bases removed from V and 5 bases from J, the gap between germline ends came to 19 bases. The CDR3 DNA sequence: TGTGCCAGCAGGGAAAACCCCGGCAGACTAAATGAAAAACTGTTTTTT. This codes for CASRENPGRLNEKLFF. Full variable domain (remainder filled in from reference TRBV2 and TRBJ1-4): EPEVTQTPSHQVTQMGQEVILRCVPISNHLYFYWYRQILGQKVEFLVSFYNNEISEKSEIFDDQFSVERPDGSNFTLKIRSTKLEDSAMYFCASRENPGRLNEKLFFGSGTQLSVL.

V usage is TRBV30 and J usage is TRBJ1-1; D uncertain. This CDR3 is built from 13 residues. The V end was cut by 2 bases, the J end by 0 bases, with 7 bases between. Germline CDR1 GTSNPN, CDR2 SVGIG (reference sequence). CDR3 residues: CAWSTGVNTEAFF. The CDR3 nucleotides read TGTGCCTGGAGTACCGGTGTGAACACTGAAGCTTTCTTT. The whole variable domain, filled in from reference TRBV30 and TRBJ1-1, reads SQTIHQWPATLVQPVGSPLSLECTVEGTSNPNLYWYRQAAGRGLQLLFYSVGIGQISSEVPQNLSASRPQDRQFILSSKKLLLSDSGFYLCAWSTGVNTEAFFGQGTRLTVV.